Below are 27 T cell receptor beta chains sequenced from a single sample in a study of human T cells and chemical hapten exposure. Documented time point: healthy volunteer bleed at 6 weeks. Blood, whole and unfractionated, served as the source for total RNA extraction. In TCRdb, the RACE reads were re-called with MiXCR into one record per CDR3 protein. Among tens of thousands of distinct CDR3 sequences listed, over 8.5% were seen once. Sequenced: whole blood. The source is a male donor in good health. Some clones in this sample may be carry-over from other donors' samples.

The chain employs TRBV15 and TRBJ2-2; no definite D call. The CDR3 has 17 residues. Trimming removed 4 bases at V and 0 bases at J, with 15 bases between. Germline CDR1 is LNHNV and CDR2 is YYDKDF (reference sequence). The CDR3 DNA follows: TGTGCCACCAGCAACCCAAAATCGACTGCGAACACCGGGGAGCTGTTTTTT. Its protein is CATSNPKSTANTGELFF.

This clonotype appeared many times. The rearrangement joins TRBV12-3 or TRBV12-4 to TRBJ2-6; TRBD2 is a possible D gene (7 bases). The CDR3 spans 17 residues. V was clipped by 6 bases and J by 1 base, with 16 bases between them. The CDR3 region has the DNA TGTGCCAGCAGCCATAAGAGGGGGGGATCTGGGGCCAACGTCCTGACTTTC. Translated, it gives CASSHKRGGSGANVLTF.

The rearrangement links TRBV7-2 to TRBJ1-3, with 7 bases aligning to TRBD1. Germline V gene data show CDR1 as SGHTA and CDR2 as FQGNSA. The CDR3 totals 14 residues. V lost 6 bases and J lost 3; bases outside the gene matches: 5. CDR3 DNA: TGTGCCAGCAGGCAAACAGGGGTTGGAAACACCATATATTTT. This translates into CASRQTGVGNTIYF.

This clonotype was seen more than once but under ten times. The J gene is TRBJ2-1, the V gene TRBV2; no clear D gene. The CDR3 spans 18 residues. Germline-derived CDR1 and CDR2 are SNHLY and FYNNEI. Trimming pared 5 bases from V and 5 bases from J, leaving 25 bases between. CDR3 DNA sequence: TGTGCCAGCAGTCCAACGCTCATCTGGAGTAGTACGGACAATGAGCAGTTCTTC. It specifies CASSPTLIWSSTDNEQFF.

This clonotype was recorded a few times. CDR3 sequence (DNA): TGCAGTGCTAGAGCGGGAGGGCGCACCGGGGAGCTGTTTTTT. Protein sequence: CSARAGGRTGELFF. The chain carries TRBV20-1 and TRBJ2-2; 8 bases are shared with TRBD2. The germline V gene has CDR1 DFQATT and CDR2 SNEGSKA (reference sequence). V gave up 1 base and J gave up 4 bases; unmatched junction bases: 2. This CDR3 region has 14 residues.

J is TRBJ1-1 and V is TRBV7-3, with unresolved D. The CDR3 has 13 residues. The ends were cut back, 2 bases at V and 7 bases at J, with 11 bases in the middle. Germline CDR1 is SGHTA and CDR2 is FQGTGA. The CDR3 DNA reads TGTGCCAGCAGCTTAGCTATGGGAAGTGAAGCTTTCTTT. This encodes CASSLAMGSEAFF. Variable domain in full (rest from reference TRBV7-3 and TRBJ1-1): GAGVSQTPSNKVTEKGKYVELRCDPISGHTALYWYRQSLGQGPEFLIYFQGTGAADDSGLPNDRFFAVRPEGSVSTLKIQRTERGDSAVYLCASSLAMGSEAFFGQGTRLTVV.

The CDR3 is CASSWGTDYGYTF. CDR3 coding DNA: TGTGCCAGCAGTTGGGGGACAGACTATGGCTACACCTTC. The V gene is TRBV12-3 or TRBV12-4, the J gene TRBJ1-2; TRBD1 matches at 7 bases. The V and J ends lost 4 bases and 3 bases, in that order; junction bases with no gene match: 2. This CDR3 has 13 residues.

To note about this clonotype: Without the conserved terminal phenylalanine or tryptophan, this CDR3 likely stems from a read error. The CDR3 coding sequence is TGTGCCAGCAGTGAGTGGGTGGCTGATAGCAATCAGCCCCAGCATTAT. Its translation is CASSEWVADSNQPQHY. The gene calls are TRBV2 and TRBJ1-5; no clear D gene. This CDR3 contains 16 residues. The V end lost 3 bases, the J end lost 0 bases, and 12 bases lay between the germline ends. In germline, CDR1 is SNHLY, CDR2 FYNNEI.

This chain uses TRBV12-3 or TRBV12-4 with TRBJ1-6, with 8 positions matching TRBD1. V lost 6 bases to trimming and J lost 6 bases; unmatched junction nucleotides: 13. The CDR3 runs to 17 residues. The CDR3 loop reads CASRDGQGGSLNSPLHF. The CDR3 DNA reads TGTGCCAGCAGGGACGGACAGGGTGGTTCTCTTAATTCACCCCTCCACTTT.

This clonotype showed up just a few times. The gene calls are TRBV18 and TRBJ2-1, with D hard to call. Germline V gene data show CDR1 as KGHSH and CDR2 as LQKENI. V lost 5 bases and J lost 10, with 15 bases in between. CDR3 length: 13 amino acids. CDR3 nucleotides: TGTGCCAGCTCATCCGGTTTCTTAGGGGAGCAGTTCTTC. Translated: CASSSGFLGEQFF.

The sample holds many counts of this clonotype. This rearrangement joins TRBV7-2 to TRBJ1-5; D unclear. Germline values: CDR1 SGHTA, CDR2 FQGNSA. V was shortened by 0 bases and J by 1 base, with 4 bases between the two germline ends. CDR3 length: 14 residues. The CDR3 loop is CASSLAGSNQPQHF. As DNA, the CDR3 is TGTGCCAGCAGCTTAGCGGGGAGCAATCAGCCCCAGCATTTT.

This clonotype has ten or more counts. The chain combines TRBV29-1 with TRBJ1-1, with D possibly being TRBD1 (5 bases). Germline CDR1 is SQVTM and CDR2 is ANQGSEA. V lost 5 bases and J 0 bases, leaving 13 bases between the germline ends. The CDR3 has 14 amino acids. CDR3 coding DNA: TGCAGCGTTCGGACACGGGATTTGAACACTGAAGCTTTCTTT. Amino acids: CSVRTRDLNTEAFF.

This clonotype has at least ten counts. The rearrangement uses TRBV20-1 and TRBJ1-4; TRBD1 matches at 9 bases. Germline V gene sequence: CDR1 DFQATT, CDR2 SNEGSKA (reference sequence). The CDR3 sequence is 14 residues long. The trim removed 5 bases at V and 10 bases at J, leaving 11 bases unmatched. This CDR3 is CSAGTGTGIGKLFF. The CDR3 coding sequence is TGCAGTGCTGGGACCGGGACAGGGATAGGAAAACTGTTTTTT.

The rearrangement links TRBV6-6 to TRBJ2-2; D is unclear. The germline CDR1 and CDR2 sequences are MNHNY and SVGAGI (reference sequence). This CDR3 region has 15 residues. Trimming removed 0 bases from V and 7 bases from J, with 12 bases in between. The CDR3 loop is CASSYSLQSVGELFF. DNA for the CDR3: TGTGCCAGCAGTTACTCGTTACAGTCCGTCGGGGAGCTGTTTTTT.

In this sample, this clonotype turned up many times. This chain uses TRBV7-9 with TRBJ1-4; a weak D match, TRBD1 (5 bases). V lost 2 bases and J lost 8, with 9 bases in between. Germline-derived CDR1 and CDR2 are SEHNR and FQNEAQ (reference sequence). There are 13 residues in the CDR3. The CDR3 spells CASSLTTEEKLFF. The CDR3 DNA follows: TGTGCCAGCAGCTTAACGACAGAAGAAAAACTGTTTTTT.

This clonotype was detected only a few times. The J gene is TRBJ2-1, the V gene TRBV7-2; TRBD2 matches 12 bases. The germline V gene encodes CDR1 SGHTA and CDR2 FQGNSA. CDR3 length equals 16 residues. J lost 4 bases, V lost 6 bases, and 7 bases had no gene match. The CDR3 region is CASRRDGTSGYNEQFF. The CDR3 nucleotides read TGTGCCAGCAGGCGAGACGGGACTAGCGGGTACAATGAGCAGTTCTTC.

The chain combines TRBV3-1 with TRBJ2-1; possibly TRBD2 for D (5 bases). The CDR3 spans 15 residues. CDR1 is LGHDT and CDR2 is YNNKEL in the germline V gene (reference sequence). V shed 2 bases and J shed 8 bases, with 16 bases lying between them. The CDR3 loop reads CASSQTSGGPYEQFF. CDR3 coding DNA: TGTGCCAGCAGCCAAACATCCGGAGGACCCTATGAGCAGTTCTTC.

This clonotype has just a few counts. The chain has TRBV7-8 and TRBJ1-1; no reliable D call. The CDR3 runs 14 residues. V lost 1 base and J lost 5, with 11 bases in between. Germline values: CDR1 SGHVS, CDR2 FQNEAQ. Here the CDR3 reads CASSLDPLGTEAFF. DNA for the CDR3: TGTGCCAGCAGCTTAGACCCTTTGGGAACTGAAGCTTTCTTT.

A few counts support this clonotype. The V and J genes are TRBV7-6 and TRBJ2-2; TRBD1 matches 9 bases. The CDR3 is 15 residues long. The trim removed 5 bases at V and 6 bases at J, leaving 7 bases unmatched. The V gene's germline CDR1 is SGHVS and CDR2 FNYEAQ. The CDR3 loop reads CASSPQGASAGELFF. The CDR3 region has the DNA TGTGCCAGCAGCCCACAGGGGGCATCGGCCGGGGAGCTGTTTTTT.

This clonotype was picked up a small number of times. This chain uses TRBV6-2 or TRBV6-3 with TRBJ2-7; D could derive from TRBD1 or TRBD2 (5 bases each). This CDR3 is built from 17 residues. Germline CDR1 MNHEY, CDR2 SVGEGT. V shed 1 base and J shed 0 bases, with 16 bases lying between them. The chain's CDR3 is CASSYWFRDGNSYEQYF. The CDR3 DNA is TGTGCCAGCAGTTACTGGTTCCGGGACGGGAACTCCTACGAGCAGTACTTC.

The chain carries TRBV5-6 and TRBJ1-2; D perhaps matches TRBD1 (5 bases). V was shortened by 6 bases and J by 4 bases, with 13 bases between the two germline ends. Germline V lookup: CDR1 SGHDT, CDR2 YYEEEE. The CDR3 contains 13 residues. The DNA of the CDR3 is TGTGCCAGCATAGCAGGGCAAACCTATGGCTACACCTTC. It encodes CASIAGQTYGYTF.

The V gene is TRBV12-3 or TRBV12-4, the J gene TRBJ2-1, with TRBD2 matching 12 bases. The CDR3 contains 15 residues. Trimming removed 7 bases from V and 10 bases from J; junction bases left unmatched: 11. In nucleotides, the CDR3 is TGTGCCAGCACCCAAGCTAGCGGGGGGGCGAGGGAGCAGTTCTTC. It translates to CASTQASGGAREQFF.

This clonotype came up a few times. V gene TRBV3-1 combines with J gene TRBJ2-5; 9 nucleotides line up with TRBD2. J gave up 6 bases and V 10 bases, and 6 bases lay outside the gene matches. CDR3 length: 12 amino acids. CDR1 and CDR2 from the germline V gene are LGHDT and YNNKEL (reference sequence). The CDR3 reads CATERGEKTQYF. The CDR3 DNA follows: TGTGCCACCGAGCGGGGGGAGAAGACCCAGTACTTC.

The chain has TRBV6-2 or TRBV6-3 and TRBJ1-5; D gene unclear. The V gene's germline CDR1 is MNHEY and CDR2 SVGEGT. V was clipped by 5 bases and J by 5 bases, with 7 bases between them. CDR3 size: 12 residues. The CDR3 protein is CASSPIDQPQHF. The CDR3 bases are TGTGCCAGCAGTCCCATAGATCAGCCCCAGCATTTT.

Many counts were recorded for this clonotype. This chain links TRBV7-6 with TRBJ2-5; possibly TRBD2 for D (6 bases). The germline gives CDR1 SGHVS, CDR2 FNYEAQ. The V and J ends lost 5 bases and 0 bases respectively, with 10 bases between them. The CDR3 runs 14 residues. The CDR3 sequence is CASSLGGYQETQYF. The CDR3, as DNA: TGTGCCAGCAGCCTTGGAGGGTACCAAGAGACCCAGTACTTC. Combining the CDR3 with reference TRBV7-6 and TRBJ2-5 gives the whole variable domain GAGVSQSPRYKVTKRGQDVALRCDPISGHVSLYWYRQALGQGPEFLTYFNYEAQQDKSGLPNDRFSAERPEGSISTLTIQRTEQRDSAMYRCASSLGGYQETQYFGPGTRLLVL.

The gene calls are TRBV19 and TRBJ1-1; D may be TRBD1 (5 bases). Trimming removed 2 bases from V and 5 bases from J, with 15 bases in between. From germline, CDR1 is LNHDA and CDR2 SQIVND (reference sequence). The CDR3 consists of 15 residues. CDR3 in DNA: TGTGCCAGTAGTATAAAGGAGGAGGGGTGGACTGAAGCTTTCTTT. It yields the protein CASSIKEEGWTEAFF.

In this sample, this clonotype turned up a few times. The V and J genes are TRBV10-3 and TRBJ1-6; D not resolved. The CDR3 runs 12 residues. V was trimmed by 11 bases and J by 13 bases, leaving 18 bases between them. Germline lookup yields CDR1 ENHRY and CDR2 SYGVKD. The CDR3: CAGNSGQLPLHF. The CDR3 region has the DNA TGTGCCGGCAACTCAGGCCAGCTCCCCCTCCACTTT.